This TCR beta chain was sequenced for a study of T cell changes during pregnancy in multiple sclerosis. The CDR3 is 13 amino acids. V dropped 5 bases and J dropped 0; count of bases not matched to a gene: 0. The V gene's germline CDR1 is PRHDT and CDR2 FYEKMQ (reference sequence). Sequencing used immunoSEQ multiplex PCR; TCRdb keeps in-frame clones, though not all of them. The table includes 30,000 to 45,000 clones, 91% detected once. The V gene is TRBV13, the J gene TRBJ2-7; the match to TRBD2 covers 8 bases. This sample comprised CD8+ T cells from peripheral blood mononuclear cells, obtained after pregnancy. The source is a female donor with multiple sclerosis, enrolled in a pregnancy study. CDR3 sequence (DNA): TGTGCCAGCAGCAGCGGGGGCTCCTACGAGCAGTACTTC. Residues: CASSSGGSYEQYF.